The T cell receptor (beta chain) under discussion was sequenced for a study of T cell responses to AZD1222 COVID-19 vaccine. Study summary: The study pooled second doses at about 4 or about 12 weeks.

Measured with immunoSEQ multiplex PCR; TCRdb has only the in-frame clones, and not every one. In the table there are 250,000 or so clones, more than 80% of which are singletons. Comment on this clone: Antigen unknown.

Notes on the study in general: Most donors were white British, females outnumbered males, and clonal diversity was possibly underestimated. Spike-specific TCR breadth and depth grew following two AZD1222 doses.

The receptor was isolated from an adult in good health. Source: peripheral blood, taken on day 0 of AZD1222 vaccination.

Here the CDR3 DNA reads TGCGCCAGCAGCTTGCAGGGGGGAGGTCAGCCCCAGCATTTT. This codes for CASSLQGGGQPQHF. J is TRBJ1-5 and V is TRBV5-1, with 7 nucleotides matching TRBD1. The CDR3 contains 14 residues. The ends lost 1 base at V and 6 bases at J; junction bases unmatched: 4. Germline V lookup: CDR1 SGHRS, CDR2 YFSETQ.